The source of this T cell receptor (beta chain) is a study of early T cells in non-severe SARS-CoV-2 infection. Background on the study: Bulk RNA isolated from unsorted whole blood underwent sequencing; chains were not paired. Regarding the study as a whole: Private and CD4 specificities were missed by VDJdb matching, which favored anti-spike CD8 responses.

This clonotype was seen at least ten times. The antigen is undetermined. With 1 base clipped from V and 3 bases from J, the junction kept 2 bases outside the gene matches. This CDR3 spans 16 amino acids. Unique molecular identifier tags were affixed to discrete cDNA molecules. TCRdb analysed the 5' RACE reads with MiXCR anew, one entry per CDR3 protein. The sample has about 35,000 distinct CDR3 sequences, 4.7% seen once. This receptor was obtained from an adult who was a healthcare worker with PCR-confirmed SARS-CoV-2 infection or an uninfected control (not recorded which). The sequencing input was whole blood. This chain uses TRBV12-3 or TRBV12-4 with TRBJ2-7; 14 bases match TRBD2. The CDR3 DNA reads TGTGCCAGCAGTTTAGGACTAGCGGGGGGGTACTACGAGCAGTACTTC. Encoded protein: CASSLGLAGGYYEQYF.